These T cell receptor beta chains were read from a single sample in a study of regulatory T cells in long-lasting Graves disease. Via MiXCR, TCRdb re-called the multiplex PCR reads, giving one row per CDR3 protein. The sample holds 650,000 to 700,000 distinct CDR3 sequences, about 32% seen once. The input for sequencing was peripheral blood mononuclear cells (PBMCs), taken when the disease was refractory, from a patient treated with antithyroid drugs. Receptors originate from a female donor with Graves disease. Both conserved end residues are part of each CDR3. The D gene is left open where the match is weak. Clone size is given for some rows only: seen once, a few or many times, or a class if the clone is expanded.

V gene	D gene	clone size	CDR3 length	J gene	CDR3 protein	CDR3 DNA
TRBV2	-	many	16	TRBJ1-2	CASSEASMVQGNGYTF	TGTGCCAGCAGTGAAGCGTCAATGGTACAGGGAAATGGCTACACCTTC
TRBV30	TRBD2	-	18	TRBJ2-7	CAWSLGTRGLAEVYEQYF	TGTGCCTGGAGTTTGGGGACTAGAGGACTAGCAGAAGTCTACGAGCAGTACTTC
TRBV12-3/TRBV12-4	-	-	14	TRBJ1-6	CASRQGGGYSLLHF	TGTGCCAGCCGCCAAGGGGGGGGATATTCACTCCTCCACTTT
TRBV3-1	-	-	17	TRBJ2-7	CASSRPGRAGPKYEQYF	TGTGCCAGCAGCCGGCCGGGTAGGGCAGGGCCCAAGTACGAGCAGTACTTC
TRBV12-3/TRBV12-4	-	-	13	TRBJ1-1	CASSLQLQAIAFF	TGTGCCAGCAGTTTACAGTTACAGGCGATAGCTTTCTTT
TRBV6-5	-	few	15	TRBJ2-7	CASSYSYPSSYEQYF	TGTGCCAGCAGCTACTCCTACCCCAGCTCCTACGAGCAGTACTTC
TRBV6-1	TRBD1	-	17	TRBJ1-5	CASSEGSGQGSNQPQHF	TGTGCCAGCAGTGAAGGTTCGGGACAGGGCAGCAACCAGCCCCAGCATTTT
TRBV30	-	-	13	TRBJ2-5	CAWSRTAQETQYF	TGTGCCTGGAGCCGGACCGCCCAAGAGACCCAGTACTTC
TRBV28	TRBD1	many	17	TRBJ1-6	CASSPNRGWKNNSPLHF	TGTGCCAGCAGCCCTAACAGGGGATGGAAGAATAATTCACCCCTCCACTTT
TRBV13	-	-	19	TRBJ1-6	CASSSDPLLDITNNSPLHF	TGTGCCAGCAGCTCCGACCCCCTATTGGACATAACAAATAATTCACCCCTCCACTTT
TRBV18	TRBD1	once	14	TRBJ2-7	CASAPGQGAYEQYF	TGTGCCAGCGCGCCCGGACAGGGGGCTTATGAGCAGTACTTC
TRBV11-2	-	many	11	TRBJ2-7	CASSSNYEQYF	TGTGCCAGCAGCTCAAACTACGAGCAGTACTTC
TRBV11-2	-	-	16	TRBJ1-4	CASSFHPGAVNEKLFF	TGTGCCAGCAGCTTTCACCCCGGGGCCGTCAATGAAAAACTGTTTTTT
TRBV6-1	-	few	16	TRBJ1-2	CASRPLVGDLGYGYTF	TGTGCCAGCAGACCACTAGTAGGGGATCTTGGCTATGGCTACACCTTC
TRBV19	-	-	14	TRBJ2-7	CASSSRPTNYEQYF	TGTGCCAGTAGTTCCAGGCCCACCAACTACGAGCAGTACTTC
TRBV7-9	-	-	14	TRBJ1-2	CASSLETTGYGYTF	TGTGCCAGCAGCTTAGAAACGACAGGCTATGGCTACACCTTC
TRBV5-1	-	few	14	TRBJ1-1	CASSFQGKGTEAFF	TGCGCCAGCAGCTTCCAGGGGAAGGGCACTGAAGCTTTCTTT
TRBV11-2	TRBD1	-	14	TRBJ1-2	CASSPDRAHLGYTF	TGTGCCAGCAGCCCGGACAGGGCCCACCTGGGCTACACCTTC
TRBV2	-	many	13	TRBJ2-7	CAGRPGQVHEQYF	TGTGCCGGACGACCGGGACAAGTCCACGAGCAGTACTTC
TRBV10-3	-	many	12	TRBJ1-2	CARGGASYGYTF	TGTGCCAGGGGAGGGGCGAGCTATGGCTACACCTTC
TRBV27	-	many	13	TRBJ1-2	CASSLRESHGYTF	TGTGCCAGCAGTTTACGGGAGTCCCATGGCTACACCTTC
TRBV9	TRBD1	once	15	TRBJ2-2	CASRPGQGITGELFF	TGTGCCAGCAGGCCGGGACAGGGAATAACCGGGGAGCTGTTTTTT
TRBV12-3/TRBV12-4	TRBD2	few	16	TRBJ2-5	CASSFEVAGTQETQYF	TGTGCCAGCAGTTTTGAGGTAGCGGGAACCCAAGAGACCCAGTACTTC
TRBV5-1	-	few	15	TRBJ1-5	CASSFEGVSNQPQHF	TGCGCCAGCAGCTTCGAGGGGGTGAGCAATCAGCCCCAGCATTTT
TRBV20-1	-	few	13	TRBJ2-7	CSARWQVHYEQYF	TGCAGTGCTAGGTGGCAGGTGCACTACGAGCAGTACTTC
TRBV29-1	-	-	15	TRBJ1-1	CSVEDRFGMNTEAFF	TGCAGCGTTGAAGATCGGTTTGGGATGAACACTGAAGCTTTCTTT